What follows are 18 T cell receptor beta chains derived from one specimen sequenced in a study of cytomegalovirus exposure and HLA in healthy donors. With 60 Vbeta and 13 Jbeta primers, the PCR was carried out. Profiled with immunoSEQ multiplex PCR; TCRdb holds only in-frame clones, not every one. The profile shows 150,000 to 200,000 clones, roughly 75% of them singletons. Material: PBMCs. Receptors originate from a woman aged 45-65 years in good health and CMV-seropositive.

The gene calls are TRBV5-1 and TRBJ2-2; a weak D match, TRBD1 (5 bases). This CDR3 spans 15 amino acids. Per germline, CDR1 SGHRS and CDR2 YFSETQ. The V and J ends lost 0 bases and 4 bases respectively, with 10 bases between them. The CDR3 sequence is CASSLAGLATGELFF. For the CDR3, the DNA is TGCGCCAGCAGCTTGGCAGGGCTGGCCACCGGGGAGCTGTTTTTT.

CDR3 in amino acids: CASSLAVSGSGNTIYF. The CDR3 DNA follows: TGTGCCAGCAGCTTGGCGGTCAGCGGGTCTGGAAACACCATATATTTT. J is TRBJ1-3 and V is TRBV5-5; no reliable D call. The CDR3 length is 16 residues. V was shortened by 0 bases and J by 1 base, with 11 bases between the two germline ends. Germline CDR1 reads SGHKS; CDR2 reads YYEKEE (reference sequence).

This chain uses TRBV7-9 with TRBJ1-3; D might be TRBD1 (6 bases). Germline values: CDR1 SEHNR, CDR2 FQNEAQ (reference sequence). V was cut by 4 bases and J by 2 bases, with 12 bases left in between. The CDR3 consists of 15 residues. This CDR3 reads CASSWGQVPGNTIYF. The CDR3 DNA reads TGTGCCAGCAGCTGGGGGCAGGTTCCTGGAAACACCATATATTTT.

This clone was observed a handful of times. The rearrangement links TRBV11-2 to TRBJ1-1, with TRBD1 matching over 9 bases. Germline CDR1 SGHAT, CDR2 FQNNGV. The CDR3 spans 16 residues. V lost 5 bases and J lost 0; bases outside the gene matches: 7. This CDR3 is CASSLWRTGVNTEAFF. The CDR3, as DNA: TGTGCCAGCAGCCTCTGGCGGACAGGGGTGAACACTGAAGCTTTCTTT.

This rearrangement joins TRBV7-2 to TRBJ1-4; D perhaps matches TRBD1 (6 bases). Germline V CDR1 and CDR2: SGHTA, FQGNSA. V lost 3 bases to trimming and J lost 10 bases, with 15 bases between them. This CDR3 is 14 amino acids long. The CDR3 DNA reads as TGTGCCAGCAGCTTTCGACAGGCTGATGTAAAACTGTTTTTT. This encodes CASSFRQADVKLFF.

The J gene is TRBJ2-3, the V gene TRBV5-1; D gene unclear. The CDR3 totals 16 residues. Trimming took 5 bases from V and 0 from J, leaving 16 bases between them. The germline CDR1 and CDR2 sequences are SGHRS and YFSETQ. As DNA, the CDR3 is TGCGCCAGCAGAGTAGGCGGCAGTACTAGCACAGATACGCAGTATTTT. Translated: CASRVGGSTSTDTQYF. The variable domain in full, completed from reference TRBV5-1 and TRBJ2-3, reads KAGVTQTPRYLIKTRGQQVTLSCSPISGHRSVSWYQQTPGQGLQFLFEYFSETQRNKGNFPGRFSGRQFSNSRSEMNVSTLELGDSALYLCASRVGGSTSTDTQYFGPGTRLTVL.

This sequence joins TRBV2 and TRBJ1-6, with TRBD1 as a possible D gene (6 bases). Germline lookup yields CDR1 SNHLY and CDR2 FYNNEI. CDR3 length: 15 amino acids. V lost 5 bases, J lost 7 bases, and 15 bases lay in between. CDR3 region: CASSTGRRGNSPLHF. The CDR3 coding sequence is TGTGCCAGCAGTACAGGGAGACGAGGCAATTCACCCCTCCACTTT.

This clone was recorded only once. J is TRBJ2-3 and V is TRBV11-2, with 9 bases aligning to TRBD2. The CDR3 contains 17 residues. The germline V gene has CDR1 SGHAT and CDR2 FQNNGV. Germline trimming cut 5 bases from V and 0 bases from J; bases unmatched to any gene: 9. The DNA for the CDR3 is TGTGCCAGCAGCCTTGGTAGCGGGGGACTTAGCACAGATACGCAGTATTTT. This codes for CASSLGSGGLSTDTQYF. The full variable domain, with the rest looked up from reference TRBV11-2 and TRBJ2-3, is EAGVAQSPRYKIIEKRQSVAFWCNPISGHATLYWYQQILGQGPKLLIQFQNNGVVDDSQLPKDRFSAERLKGVDSTLKIQPAKLEDSAVYLCASSLGSGGLSTDTQYFGPGTRLTVL.

The table lists this clone with a few counts. The chain has TRBV4-2 and TRBJ2-3, with 9 bases fitting TRBD2. Losses at the gene ends were 2 bases for V and 2 bases for J; bases not matched to a gene: 14. Germline CDR1 and CDR2: LGHNA and YNFKEQ. The CDR3 consists of 19 residues. The CDR3 protein is CASSQKLNLAGLLTDTQYF. The CDR3 region has the DNA TGTGCCAGCAGCCAAAAATTGAACCTAGCGGGATTACTCACAGATACGCAGTATTTT.

As to this clone: Germline is not matched at one junction end, which may reflect a read error. V and J are TRBV7-7 and TRBJ2-5; D is possibly TRBD2 (5 bases). The tail of the sequence fits TRBJ2-7 better, so the J call may be wrong. The CDR3 has 15 amino acids. CDR1 and CDR2 from the germline V gene are SSHAT and FNYEAQ (reference sequence). This CDR3 reads CASSFGAGVSYEQYF. The CDR3 nucleotides are TGTGCTAGCAGCTTCGGCGCGGGCGTCTCCTACGAGCAGTACTTC.

The V call is TRBV28, the J call TRBJ1-1; 9 nucleotides match TRBD1. CDR3 length: 14 amino acids. Unmatched junction bases numbered 5, after V lost 4 bases and J lost 5 bases. Germline lookup yields CDR1 MDHEN and CDR2 SYDVKM. CDR3 sequence reads: CASSSGQGGTEAFF. CDR3 coding DNA: TGTGCCAGCAGTTCGGGACAGGGCGGGACTGAAGCTTTCTTT.

The chain couples TRBV15 to TRBJ1-2; 9 bases align to TRBD1. This CDR3 spans 14 amino acids. Germline V gene sequence: CDR1 LNHNV, CDR2 YYDKDF (reference sequence). V shed 9 bases, J shed 7 bases, and the junction held 12 bases outside the gene matches. The CDR3, as DNA: TGTGCCACAAGACGGGGACAGGGCTTTTCTGGCTACACCTTC. Translating it yields CATRRGQGFSGYTF.

This chain connects TRBV7-8 to TRBJ2-2; perhaps TRBD2 as D (5 bases). The CDR3 is 16 residues long. CDR1 is SGHVS, CDR2 FQNEAQ, per germline. Between the trimmed V and J ends, which lost 5 bases and 0 bases, there was a span of 13 bases. Here the CDR3 reads CASSPRGGTNTGELFF. The DNA for the CDR3 is TGTGCCAGCAGCCCCCGGGGTGGTACGAACACCGGGGAGCTGTTTTTT.

The CDR3 DNA reads as TGTGCCCGCGGGGTCTCACATGAGCAGTTCTTC. This sequence encodes CARGVSHEQFF. V is TRBV30 and J is TRBJ2-1; maybe TRBD2 (6 bases). Germline V gene data show CDR1 as GTSNPN and CDR2 as SVGIG (reference sequence). This CDR3 contains 11 residues. The V gene lost 8 bases and the J gene lost 8 bases, with 13 bases spanning the gap.

The chain uses TRBV28 and TRBJ2-1, with 9 bases identical to TRBD2. Germline CDR1 MDHEN, CDR2 SYDVKM. Trimming at V came to 7 bases and at J to 8 bases, leaving 9 bases not matched to a gene. The length of the CDR3 is 14 residues. In DNA, the CDR3 is TGTGCCAGCACTCTAGCGGGAACTAGGGATGAGCAGTTCTTC. Its protein product is CASTLAGTRDEQFF.

The chain couples TRBV12-5 to TRBJ1-2; 8 bases align to TRBD1. CDR3 length: 13 amino acids. Trimming cost V 1 base and J 6 bases; bases outside gene matches: 1. The germline V gene has CDR1 LGHNT and CDR2 FRNRAP. CDR3 sequence reads: CASGLATGDGYTF. In DNA form, the CDR3 reads TGTGCTAGTGGTTTGGCGACAGGGGATGGCTACACCTTC.

This chain links TRBV4-3 with TRBJ2-1; no clear D gene. Looked up from germline, CDR1 is LGHNA and CDR2 is YSLEER. The ends were cut back, 3 bases at V and 0 bases at J, with 12 bases in the middle. The CDR3 runs 16 residues. The CDR3 region has the DNA TGCGCCAGCAGCCAGGCGCTCCGGAGCTCCTACAATGAGCAGTTCTTC. Translation gives CASSQALRSSYNEQFF.

The J gene is TRBJ2-5, the V gene TRBV19, with D unresolved. The CDR3 sequence is 15 residues long. Deletions cut 3 bases from V and 5 bases from J, with 16 bases between. The germline V gene has CDR1 LNHDA and CDR2 SQIVND (reference sequence). The CDR3 loop is CASSMVGANEETQYF. The CDR3 DNA is TGTGCCAGTAGTATGGTAGGAGCCAACGAGGAGACCCAGTACTTC.